Following are 5 T cell receptor beta chains from one sample sequenced in a study of radiotherapy plus CTLA-4 blockade in lung cancer. Clones were read by immunoSEQ multiplex PCR, and TCRdb kept only the in-frame ones, dropping some. The sample shows tens of thousands of clones, around 81% of them seen only once. The specimen comprised peripheral blood, sampled from a patient treated with radiotherapy plus ipilimumab. The receptors derive from a human donor with non-small cell lung cancer who had a partial response to radiotherapy plus ipilimumab. Some clones in this sample may be carry-over from other donors' samples.

V gene TRBV7-9 combines with J gene TRBJ2-7; D ambiguous. The CDR3 covers 13 residues. The germline gives CDR1 SEHNR, CDR2 FQNEAQ (reference sequence). Trimming stripped 7 bases from V and 0 bases from J, with 10 bases between. The chain's CDR3 is CASKQDTSYEQYF. Written as DNA, the CDR3 is TGTGCCAGCAAACAAGACACCTCCTACGAGCAGTACTTC. The variable domain in full, completed from reference TRBV7-9 and TRBJ2-7, reads DTGVSQNPRHKITKRGQNVTFRCDPISEHNRLYWYRQTLGQGPEFLTYFQNEAQLEKSRLLSDRFSAERPKGSFSTLEIQRTEQGDSAMYLCASKQDTSYEQYFGPGTRLTVT.

The V gene is TRBV7-6, the J gene TRBJ2-1; TRBD2 matches 9 bases. This CDR3 region has 14 residues. Germline CDR1 SGHVS, CDR2 FNYEAQ. V dropped 4 bases and J dropped 8; count of bases not matched to a gene: 6. CDR3 sequence (DNA): TGTGCCAGCAGCTCCAGCGGGAGGTGGTATGAGCAGTTCTTC. Protein sequence: CASSSSGRWYEQFF.

V and J are TRBV29-1 and TRBJ2-5; 14 nucleotides match TRBD2. The CDR3 totals 16 residues. Germline loops: CDR1 SQVTM, CDR2 ANQGSEA. Trimming took 5 bases from V and 2 from J; bases not matched to a gene: 7. The CDR3 reads CSVKGLAGASQETQYF. For the CDR3, the DNA is TGCAGCGTTAAGGGACTAGCGGGGGCCAGTCAAGAGACCCAGTACTTC.

The chain uses TRBV25-1 and TRBJ2-7; 11 bases match TRBD2. This CDR3 is built from 15 residues. V lost 5 bases to trimming and J lost 3 bases; unmatched junction nucleotides: 6. Germline V gene lookup returns CDR1 MGHDK and CDR2 SYGVNS. The CDR3 here is CASSPRTSGRYEQYF. The CDR3 DNA reads TGTGCCAGCAGTCCCCGGACTAGCGGGCGCTACGAGCAGTACTTC.

The chain joins TRBV29-1 to TRBJ1-2; the D gene is possibly TRBD1 (5 bases). Deletions cut 8 bases from V and 8 bases from J, with 21 bases between. CDR3 length: 13 amino acids. Germline CDR1 is SQVTM and CDR2 is ANQGSEA. Here the CDR3 reads CSTDGGGTLGYTF. In DNA, the CDR3 is TGCAGCACCGACGGGGGAGGAACTCTCGGCTACACCTTC.